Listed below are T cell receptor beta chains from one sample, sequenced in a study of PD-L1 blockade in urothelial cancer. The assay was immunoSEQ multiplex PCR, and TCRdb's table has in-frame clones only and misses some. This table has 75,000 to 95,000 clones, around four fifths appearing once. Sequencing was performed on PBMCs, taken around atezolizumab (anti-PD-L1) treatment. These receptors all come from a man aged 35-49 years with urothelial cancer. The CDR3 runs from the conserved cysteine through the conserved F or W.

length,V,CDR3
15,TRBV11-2,CASSLVRQGGYEQYF
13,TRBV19,CASSITEDYEQYF
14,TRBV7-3,CASSSSGLYNEQFF
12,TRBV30,CAWEENTGELFF
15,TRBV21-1,CASSERIGNHNEQFF
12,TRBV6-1,CASSELQRELFF
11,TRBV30,CAWSVRGEQFF
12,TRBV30,CAWEGQEGGYTF
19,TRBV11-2,CASSPSRAAGGPLNYEQYF
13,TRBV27,CASSRTGRFEQFF
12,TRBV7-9,CASGHKTYEQYF
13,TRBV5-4,CASSLWDRHGYTF
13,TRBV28,CASSVPVRYEQYF
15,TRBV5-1,CASSLAGGSSYEQYF
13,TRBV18,CASSGQDNQPQHF
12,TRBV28,CVAGEALNEQFF
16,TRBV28,CASSSPPTGGQYGYTF
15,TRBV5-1,CASSLAAGAGNEQFF
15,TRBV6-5,CASSYATSGPYEQYF
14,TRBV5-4,CASSPRTGPGELFF
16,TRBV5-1,CASSLQGGTSYETQYF